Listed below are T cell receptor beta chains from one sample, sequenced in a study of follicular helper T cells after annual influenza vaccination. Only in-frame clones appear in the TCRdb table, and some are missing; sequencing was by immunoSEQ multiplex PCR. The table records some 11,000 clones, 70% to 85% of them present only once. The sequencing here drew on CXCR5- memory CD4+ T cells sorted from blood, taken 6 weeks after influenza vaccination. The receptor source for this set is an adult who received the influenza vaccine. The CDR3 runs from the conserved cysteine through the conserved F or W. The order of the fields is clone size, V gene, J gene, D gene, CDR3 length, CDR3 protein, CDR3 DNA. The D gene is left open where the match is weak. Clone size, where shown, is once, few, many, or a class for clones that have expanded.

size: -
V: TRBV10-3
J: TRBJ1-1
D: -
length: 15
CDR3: CAISDTGSMNTEAFF
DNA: TGTGCCATCAGTGATACGGGATCTATGAACACTGAAGCTTTCTTT

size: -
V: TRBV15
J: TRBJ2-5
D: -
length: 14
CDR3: CATSSTLIQETQYF
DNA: TGTGCCACCAGCAGTACCCTTATCCAAGAGACCCAGTACTTC

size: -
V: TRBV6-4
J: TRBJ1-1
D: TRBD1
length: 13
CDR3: CASRDRENTEAFF
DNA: TGTGCCAGCAGGGACAGGGAGAACACTGAAGCTTTCTTT

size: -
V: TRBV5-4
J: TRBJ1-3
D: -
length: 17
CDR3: CASSQPLGGGPGNTIYF
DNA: TGTGCCAGCAGCCAACCCCTCGGGGGGGGTCCTGGAAACACCATATATTTT

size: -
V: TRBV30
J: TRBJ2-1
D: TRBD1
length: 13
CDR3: CAWNRGTYNEQFF
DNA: TGTGCCTGGAACAGGGGCACCTACAATGAGCAGTTCTTC

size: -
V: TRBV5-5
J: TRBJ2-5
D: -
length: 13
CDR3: CASRPALKETQYF
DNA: TGTGCCAGCAGGCCCGCCTTGAAAGAGACCCAGTACTTC

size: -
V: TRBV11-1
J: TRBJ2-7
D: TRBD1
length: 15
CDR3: CASSRTGTGAYEQYF
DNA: TGTGCCAGCAGTCGAACGGGGACAGGGGCCTACGAGCAGTACTTC

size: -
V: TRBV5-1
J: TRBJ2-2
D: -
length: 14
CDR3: CASSPVREPGELFF
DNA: TGCGCCAGCAGCCCCGTCCGGGAACCCGGGGAGCTGTTTTTT

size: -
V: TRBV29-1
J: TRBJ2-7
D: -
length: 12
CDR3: CSVERGTDEQYF
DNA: TGCAGCGTTGAAAGGGGAACAGACGAGCAGTACTTC

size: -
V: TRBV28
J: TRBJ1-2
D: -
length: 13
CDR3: CASSLGGKGGYTF
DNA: TGTGCCAGCAGTTTGGGAGGGAAGGGGGGCTACACCTTC

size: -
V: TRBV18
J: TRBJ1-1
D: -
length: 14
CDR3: CASSPVDGNTEAFF
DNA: TGTGCCAGCTCACCGGTCGACGGGAACACTGAAGCTTTCTTT

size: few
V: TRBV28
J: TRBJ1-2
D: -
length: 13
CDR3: CASSLGGARGYTF
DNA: TGTGCCAGCAGTTTAGGGGGGGCGCGGGGCTACACCTTC

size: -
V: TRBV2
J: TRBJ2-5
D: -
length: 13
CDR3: CASNGAGEETQYF
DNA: TGTGCCAGCAATGGGGCAGGGGAAGAGACCCAGTACTTC

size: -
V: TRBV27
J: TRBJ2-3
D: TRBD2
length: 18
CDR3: CASSLIPSFSGRGDTQYF
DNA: TGTGCCAGCAGTTTAATCCCCTCCTTTAGCGGGAGGGGAGATACGCAGTATTTT

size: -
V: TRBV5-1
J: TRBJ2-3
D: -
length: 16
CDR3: CASSLGGGAGTDTQYF
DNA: TGCGCCAGCAGCTTGGGAGGGGGGGCGGGCACAGATACGCAGTATTTT

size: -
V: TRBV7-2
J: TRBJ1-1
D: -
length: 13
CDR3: CASGGTANTEAFF
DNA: TGTGCCAGTGGGGGGACGGCGAACACTGAAGCTTTCTTT

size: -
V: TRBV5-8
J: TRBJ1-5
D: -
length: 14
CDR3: CASSLDGGLRPQHF
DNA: TGTGCCAGCAGCTTGGACGGGGGGTTGAGGCCCCAGCATTTT

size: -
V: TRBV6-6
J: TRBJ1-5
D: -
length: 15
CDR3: CASSFWTVSNQPQHF
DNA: TGTGCCAGCAGTTTCTGGACGGTTAGCAATCAGCCCCAGCATTTT

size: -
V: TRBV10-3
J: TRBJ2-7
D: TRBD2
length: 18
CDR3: CAISQVLAGGPSSYEQYF
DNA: TGTGCCATCAGTCAGGTACTAGCGGGAGGGCCCAGCTCCTACGAGCAGTACTTC

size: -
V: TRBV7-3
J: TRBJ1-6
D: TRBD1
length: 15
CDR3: CASSRGTGENSPLHF
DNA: TGTGCCAGCAGTCGCGGGACAGGGGAAAATTCACCCCTCCACTTT

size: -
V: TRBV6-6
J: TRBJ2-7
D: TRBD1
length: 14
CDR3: CASSRQGQSYEQYF
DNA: TGTGCCAGCAGTCGACAGGGTCAGAGCTACGAGCAGTACTTC

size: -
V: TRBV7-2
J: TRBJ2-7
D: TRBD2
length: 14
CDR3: CASSHGLAMDEQYF
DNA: TGTGCCAGCAGCCACGGACTAGCGATGGACGAGCAGTACTTC

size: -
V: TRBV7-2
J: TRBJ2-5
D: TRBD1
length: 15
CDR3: CASSFGSDRGETQYF
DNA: TGTGCCAGCAGCTTCGGGTCGGACAGGGGAGAGACCCAGTACTTC

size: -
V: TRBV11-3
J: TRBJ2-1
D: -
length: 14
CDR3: CASSLDQGNNEQFF
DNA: TGTGCCAGCAGCTTAGATCAGGGGAACAATGAGCAGTTCTTC

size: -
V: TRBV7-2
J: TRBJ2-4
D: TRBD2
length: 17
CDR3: CASSPRTSGISKNIQYF
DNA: TGTGCCAGCAGCCCCAGGACTAGCGGGATTAGCAAAAACATTCAGTACTTC

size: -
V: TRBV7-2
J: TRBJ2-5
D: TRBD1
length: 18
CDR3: CASSQNSDRGRSVKTQYF
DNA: TGTGCCAGCAGCCAAAACTCTGACAGGGGGCGCAGTGTAAAGACCCAGTACTTC

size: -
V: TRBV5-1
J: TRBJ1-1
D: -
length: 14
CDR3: CASSLTDINTEAFF
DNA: TGCGCCAGCAGCTTAACAGATATAAACACTGAAGCTTTCTTT

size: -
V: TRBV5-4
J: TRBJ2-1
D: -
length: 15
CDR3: CASSLGGTDVNEQFF
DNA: TGTGCCAGCAGCTTGGGAGGGACGGACGTTAATGAGCAGTTCTTC

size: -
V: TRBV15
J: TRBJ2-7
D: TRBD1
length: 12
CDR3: CATSRGQGEQYF
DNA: TGTGCCACCAGCAGAGGACAGGGCGAGCAGTACTTC

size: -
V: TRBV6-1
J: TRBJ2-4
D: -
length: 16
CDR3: CASSEWPRGAGNIQYF
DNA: TGTGCCAGCAGTGAATGGCCGAGGGGGGCAGGAAACATTCAGTACTTC

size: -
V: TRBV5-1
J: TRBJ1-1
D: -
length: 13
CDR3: CASSLGQKTEAFF
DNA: TGCGCCAGCAGCTTGGGACAGAAAACTGAAGCTTTCTTT

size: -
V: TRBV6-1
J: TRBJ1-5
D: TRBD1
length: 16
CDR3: CASSGTPGQGDQPQHF
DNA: TGTGCCAGCAGTGGGACCCCGGGACAGGGCGATCAGCCCCAGCATTTT

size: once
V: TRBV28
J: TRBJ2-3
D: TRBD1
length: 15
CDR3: CASSHPGQGADTQYF
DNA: TGTGCCAGCAGTCACCCGGGACAGGGGGCAGATACGCAGTATTTT

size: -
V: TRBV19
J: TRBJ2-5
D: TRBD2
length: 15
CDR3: CASSASGPPGETQYF
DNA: TGTGCCAGTAGTGCTAGCGGACCCCCGGGGGAGACCCAGTACTTC

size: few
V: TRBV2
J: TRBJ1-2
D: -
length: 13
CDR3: CASSVVRESGYTF
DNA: TGTGCCAGCAGTGTGGTAAGGGAGTCTGGCTACACCTTC

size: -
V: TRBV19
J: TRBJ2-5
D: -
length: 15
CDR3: CASSNPGGLSETQYF
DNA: TGTGCCAGTAGTAACCCCGGGGGGCTGAGCGAGACCCAGTACTTC

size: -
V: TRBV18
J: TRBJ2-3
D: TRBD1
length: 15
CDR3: CASSATGQHTDTQYF
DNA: TGTGCCAGCTCAGCTACGGGACAGCACACAGATACGCAGTATTTT

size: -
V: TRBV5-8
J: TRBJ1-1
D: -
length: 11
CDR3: CASSFVTEAFF
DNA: TGTGCCAGCAGCTTTGTGACTGAAGCTTTCTTT

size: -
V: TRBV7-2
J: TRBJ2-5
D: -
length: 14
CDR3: CASSSLGRQETQYF
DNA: TGTGCCAGCAGCTCGCTAGGCCGTCAAGAGACCCAGTACTTC

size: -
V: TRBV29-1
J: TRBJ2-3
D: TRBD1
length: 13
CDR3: CSTDRETGDTQYF
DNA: TGCAGCACGGACAGGGAGACGGGAGATACGCAGTATTTT

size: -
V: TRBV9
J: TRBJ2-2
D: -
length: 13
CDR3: CASSVRNTGELFF
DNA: TGTGCCAGCAGCGTACGGAACACCGGGGAGCTGTTTTTT

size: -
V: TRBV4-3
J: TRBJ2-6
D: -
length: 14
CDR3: CASSQPSGANVLTF
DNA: TGCGCCAGCAGCCAGCCATCTGGGGCCAACGTCCTGACTTTC

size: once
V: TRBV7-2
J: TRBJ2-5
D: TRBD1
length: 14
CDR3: CASSLGQGQETQYF
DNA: TGTGCCAGCAGCCTCGGACAGGGCCAAGAGACCCAGTACTTC

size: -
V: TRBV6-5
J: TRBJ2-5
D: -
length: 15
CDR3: CASSGRKGWRETQYF
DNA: TGTGCCAGCAGTGGGAGGAAGGGGTGGCGAGAGACCCAGTACTTC

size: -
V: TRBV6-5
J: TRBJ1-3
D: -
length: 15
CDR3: CASSYGGGTGNTIYF
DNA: TGTGCCAGCAGTTACGGCGGGGGCACTGGAAACACCATATATTTT

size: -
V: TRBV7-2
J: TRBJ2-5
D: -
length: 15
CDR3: CASSLAPPAGETQYF
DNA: TGTGCCAGCAGCTTAGCCCCCCCGGCAGGGGAGACCCAGTACTTC

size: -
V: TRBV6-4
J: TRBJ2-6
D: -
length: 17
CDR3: CATIPDGKYNGANVLTF
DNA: TGTGCCACCATACCCGACGGGAAGTATAATGGGGCCAACGTCCTGACTTTC

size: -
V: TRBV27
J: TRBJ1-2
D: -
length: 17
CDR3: CASSLSAQWGVGGGYTF
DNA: TGTGCCAGCAGTTTATCGGCCCAATGGGGGGTAGGGGGGGGCTACACCTTC

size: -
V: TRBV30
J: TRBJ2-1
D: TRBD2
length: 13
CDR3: CAWMPSGIGEQFF
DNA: TGTGCCTGGATGCCTAGCGGGATTGGGGAGCAGTTCTTC

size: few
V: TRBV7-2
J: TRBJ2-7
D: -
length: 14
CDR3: CASSLAAGSYEQYF
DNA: TGTGCCAGCAGCTTAGCCGCCGGCTCCTACGAGCAGTACTTC

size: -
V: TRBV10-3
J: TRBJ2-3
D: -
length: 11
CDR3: CAISPGDTQYF
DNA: TGTGCCATCAGCCCAGGGGATACGCAGTATTTT

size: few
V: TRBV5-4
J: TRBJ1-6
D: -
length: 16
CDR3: CASSLGSGETNSPLHF
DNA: TGTGCCAGCAGCTTAGGGTCCGGAGAGACAAATTCACCCCTCCACTTT

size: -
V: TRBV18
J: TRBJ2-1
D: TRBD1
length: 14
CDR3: CASSPGTAHNEQFF
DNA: TGTGCCAGCTCACCTGGGACAGCGCACAATGAGCAGTTCTTC

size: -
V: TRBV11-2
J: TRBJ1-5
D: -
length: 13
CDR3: CASSLIRDQPQHF
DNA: TGTGCCAGCAGCTTAATAAGGGACCAGCCCCAGCATTTT